These T cell receptor beta chains were read from a single sample in a study of T cell repertoires in cytomegalovirus infection. TCRdb used MiXCR to reprocess the reads, holding one entry per CDR3 protein. The sample includes approximately 500,000 distinct CDR3 sequences, about 11% of them seen just once. Sequencing used PBMCs. These receptors were taken from a human donor in good health (CMV status not recorded). Some clones in this sample may be carry-over from other donors' samples. CDR3s leave out the opening cysteine and the closing phenylalanine or tryptophan. Expanded clones get a size class; other rows say once, few or many, or leave the size out.

TRBJ2-7 | TRBV3-1 | . | ASRRAGANEQY
TRBJ1-2 | TRBV7-9 | many | ASSLAVTNYGYT
TRBJ2-5 | TRBV7-2 | many | ASSLGGGRAQY
TRBJ2-7 | TRBV3-1 | . | ASSQDLYLLGKNEQY
TRBJ1-2 | TRBV27 | many | ASSIQGAYGYT
TRBJ1-2 | TRBV7-8 | many | ASSARTGANYGYT
TRBJ1-2 | TRBV27 | . | ASSSGIRYT
TRBJ1-3 | TRBV10-2 | many | ASSGQARPGNTIY
TRBJ2-2 | TRBV20-1 | . | SARPGLAATGELF
TRBJ2-2 | TRBV12-3/TRBV12-4 | many | ASRDRERIGELF
TRBJ1-6 | TRBV25-1 | many | ASSESVRQSVGSPLH
TRBJ1-1 | TRBV20-1 | . | SASGGWGTEAF
TRBJ2-1 | TRBV10-2 | many | ASSRDRGNEQF
TRBJ1-2 | TRBV4-2 | few | ASSQDHRTGTLRVGYT
TRBJ1-6 | TRBV12-3/TRBV12-4 | many | ASSPGTVNSPLH
TRBJ1-3 | TRBV15 | few | ATSSPGQGNTIY
TRBJ2-3 | TRBV19 | . | ASSSLVDRTDTQY
TRBJ1-6 | TRBV7-3 | many | ASSPGTGTSPLH
TRBJ2-4 | TRBV19 | once | ASSIGVAKNIQY
TRBJ2-5 | TRBV6-1 | few | ASRTEDRAETQY
TRBJ2-7 | TRBV4-1 | many | ASSPQGISYEQY
TRBJ2-3 | TRBV20-1 | few | SASLLAGGGTDTQY
TRBJ2-7 | TRBV7-2 | many | ASSSTGTGSHEQY
TRBJ2-7 | TRBV11-1 | . | ASSLISGAYEQY
TRBJ1-5 | TRBV5-1 | . | ASSLEGQRQPQH
TRBJ1-5 | TRBV6-6 | many | ASRILSLSNQPQH
TRBJ2-7 | TRBV12-3/TRBV12-4 | . | ASSFGTGTTYEQY
TRBJ2-7 | TRBV6-1 | many | ASSTSNYEQY
TRBJ2-7 | TRBV5-1 | few | ASSLRTSVSSYEQY
TRBJ2-7 | TRBV20-1 | few | SARGTYEQY
TRBJ2-7 | TRBV28 | many | ASTFSPPGEQY
TRBJ2-5 | TRBV6-6 | . | ASRDPGGAETQY
TRBJ1-1 | TRBV6-5 | many | ASGRGGSGEAF
TRBJ2-1 | TRBV7-8 | many | ASSFGTSGPSSYNEQF
TRBJ2-5 | TRBV7-3 | many | ASSLMSGPQETQY
TRBJ2-1 | TRBV7-2 | . | ASSPNPDNEQF
TRBJ1-1 | TRBV7-2 | many | ASSFRGGPSTEAF
TRBJ1-1 | TRBV20-1 | . | SATPPGNTEAF
TRBJ1-5 | TRBV4-1 | many | ASSQDPSAGPLQPQH
TRBJ1-1 | TRBV12-3/TRBV12-4 | . | ASSRRDTEAF
TRBJ2-1 | TRBV6-5 | . | ASRGAFEQF
TRBJ2-7 | TRBV7-2 | many | ASSLVAGEQY
TRBJ2-7 | TRBV20-1 | many | SAWDREVSEQY
TRBJ2-7 | TRBV15 | . | ATSSNLAHYSYEQY
TRBJ1-5 | TRBV19 | . | ASSDRPIQPQH
TRBJ2-2 | TRBV19 | many | ASSGGGRTGELF
TRBJ2-1 | TRBV11-1 | . | ASSSPSRSYNEQF
TRBJ1-3 | TRBV12-3/TRBV12-4 | many | ASSPGLNSGNTIY
TRBJ1-1 | TRBV19 | many | ASSVDRHGTEAF
TRBJ2-5 | TRBV12-3/TRBV12-4 | many | ASTGLEETQY
TRBJ1-1 | TRBV2 | few | ASRPDSPNTEAF
TRBJ2-3 | TRBV7-9 | many | ASLSWGHNTDTQY
TRBJ1-2 | TRBV7-9 | . | ASSRGQVGGGYT